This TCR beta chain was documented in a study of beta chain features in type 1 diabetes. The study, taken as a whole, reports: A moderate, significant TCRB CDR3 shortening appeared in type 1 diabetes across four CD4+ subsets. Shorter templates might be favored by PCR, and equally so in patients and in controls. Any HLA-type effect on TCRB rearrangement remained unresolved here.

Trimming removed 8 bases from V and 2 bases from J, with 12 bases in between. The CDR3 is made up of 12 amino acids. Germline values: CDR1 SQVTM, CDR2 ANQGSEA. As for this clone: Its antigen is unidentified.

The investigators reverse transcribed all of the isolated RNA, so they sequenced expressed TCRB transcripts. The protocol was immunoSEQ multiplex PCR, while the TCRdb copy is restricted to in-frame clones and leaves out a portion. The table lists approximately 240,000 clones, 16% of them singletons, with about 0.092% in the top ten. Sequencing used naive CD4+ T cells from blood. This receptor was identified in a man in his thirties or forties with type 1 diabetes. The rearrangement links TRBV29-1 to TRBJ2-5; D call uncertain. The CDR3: CSPPLVQETQYF. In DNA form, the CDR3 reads TGCAGCCCCCCCCTGGTTCAAGAGACCCAGTACTTC.